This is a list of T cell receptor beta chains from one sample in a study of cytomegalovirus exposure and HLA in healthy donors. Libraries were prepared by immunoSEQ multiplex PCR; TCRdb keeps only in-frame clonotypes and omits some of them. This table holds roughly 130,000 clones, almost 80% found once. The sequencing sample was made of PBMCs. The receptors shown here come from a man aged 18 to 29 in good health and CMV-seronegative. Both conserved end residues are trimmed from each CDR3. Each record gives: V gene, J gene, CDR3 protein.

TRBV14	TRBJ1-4	ASSRDRATNEKLF
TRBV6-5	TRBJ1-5	ASSLGQGLYPQH
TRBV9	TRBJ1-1	ASSVADSLNTEAF
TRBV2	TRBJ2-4	ASSEYYRDRSAKNIQY
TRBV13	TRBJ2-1	ASSAGLGEQF
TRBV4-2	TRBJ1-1	ASSPHGTGDPPEAF
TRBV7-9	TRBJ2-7	SSSFPQGGTGYEQY
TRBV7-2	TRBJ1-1	ASRRDSPGEAF
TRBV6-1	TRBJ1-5	ASSGWTGSNQPQH
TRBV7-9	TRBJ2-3	ASSLGSVAGGTDTQY
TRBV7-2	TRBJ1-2	ASSLQGGGLGYGYT
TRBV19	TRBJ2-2	ASSPPGKVAGELF
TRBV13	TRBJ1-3	ASSSPRGYSGNTIY
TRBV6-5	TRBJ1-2	ASTQGARGGYT
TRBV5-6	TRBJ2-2	ASSFRTSRNTGELF
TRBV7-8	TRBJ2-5	ASSLARDPTLGTQY
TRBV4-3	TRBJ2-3	ASSQERGGADTQY
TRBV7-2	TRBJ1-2	ASSLGQGMGGGYT
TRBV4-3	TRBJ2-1	ASSQVFSWGQRNNEQF
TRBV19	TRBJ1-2	ASSIPAGRSGYT
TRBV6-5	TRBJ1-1	ASSSGGNNFNTEAF
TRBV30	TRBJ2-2	AWSVQGGTGELF
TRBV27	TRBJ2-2	ASSFTVDTGELF
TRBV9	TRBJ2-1	ASSVAGGLMGQNEQF
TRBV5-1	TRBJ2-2	ASSQTYPGVTNTGELF
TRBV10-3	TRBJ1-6	AIQGDLPNSPLH
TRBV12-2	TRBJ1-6	ASRLVGHGYNSPLH
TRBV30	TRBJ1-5	AWRGGGNQPQH
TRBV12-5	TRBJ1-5	ASGSTGGNQPQH
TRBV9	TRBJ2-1	ASSPSGGAWGEQF
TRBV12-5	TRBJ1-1	ASGFFLTGGMGTEAF
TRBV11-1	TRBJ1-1	ASSSTGGGTEAF
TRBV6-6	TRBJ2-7	ASSLLGQVSAYEQY
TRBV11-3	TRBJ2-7	ASSLGLSGNEQY
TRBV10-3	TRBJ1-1	AISQGWNTEAF
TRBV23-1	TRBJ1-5	ASRDPRGAFDTNQPQH
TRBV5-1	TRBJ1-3	ASSLAGTGNTIY
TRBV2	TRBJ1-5	ASRPKQGANQPQH
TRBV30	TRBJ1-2	AWSSTGGYGYT
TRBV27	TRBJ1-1	ASSLWGQLNTEAF
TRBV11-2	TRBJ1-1	ASSLGSIEAF
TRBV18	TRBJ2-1	ASSPRDRENNEQF
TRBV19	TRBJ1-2	ASSARPGGEIYGYT
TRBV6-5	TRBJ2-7	ASSYQGGHYEQY
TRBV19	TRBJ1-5	ASSIARDQPQH
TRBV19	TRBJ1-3	ASSITDSGNTIY
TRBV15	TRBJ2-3	ATSNRGRGDTQY
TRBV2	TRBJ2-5	ASNSVGRGLTETQY
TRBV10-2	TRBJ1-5	ASSAGGWSNQPQH
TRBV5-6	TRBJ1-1	ASSLYVALNTEAF
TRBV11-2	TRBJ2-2	ASSLNLGELF
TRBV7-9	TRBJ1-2	ASSSGQGGYGYT
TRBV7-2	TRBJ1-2	ASSSQSSGAGGYT
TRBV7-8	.	ASSLVGIPYEQY
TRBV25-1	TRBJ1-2	ASREAGSNYGYT
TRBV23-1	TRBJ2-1	ASRPSSPTGTGLYNEQF